This TCR beta chain appears in the sequencing data of a study of shared T cell receptors in the human thymus. Method: immunoSEQ multiplex PCR; TCRdb's copy keeps in-frame clones and lacks some. The table lists 500,000 to 550,000 clones, 78% of them singletons. The germline V gene encodes CDR1 SGHTA and CDR2 FQGNSA. With V trimmed by 8 bases and J by 2 bases, 6 bases remained unmatched. The CDR3 is 14 amino acids. The sample was also linked to a second study, of human thymus T cells. This second study says: Thymus tissue for the work was resected from patients undergoing corrective heart surgery.

Sequencing was carried out using thymocytes. The gene calls are TRBV7-2 and TRBJ2-3, with 8 bases aligning to TRBD1. This TCR was recovered from a boy less than two years old with a congenital heart defect. The CDR3 sequence: CASQDRDSTDTQYF. Here the CDR3 DNA reads TGTGCCAGCCAGGACAGGGACTCCACAGATACGCAGTATTTT.